Below, 20 T cell receptor beta chains from the same sample are listed, as sequenced in a study of blood T cell repertoires in COVID-19. Produced via immunoSEQ multiplex PCR; TCRdb's table is partial and in-frame only. The sample has approximately 130,000 clones; about four fifths are singletons. The material sequenced was peripheral blood. The receptors here all came from a man aged 35-49 years with active or convalescent COVID-19.

The CDR3 bases are TGCGCCAGCAGTGATCCTCCGGCGGGGCTCAATCAGCCCCAGCATTTT. Its translation is CASSDPPAGLNQPQHF. This rearrangement joins TRBV10-2 to TRBJ1-5, with D tentatively TRBD1 (5 bases). V gave up 3 bases and J gave up 3 bases, with 15 bases separating them. Germline loops: CDR1 WSHSY, CDR2 SAAADI. The length of the CDR3 is 16 residues.

A few counts support this clone. The V gene is TRBV18, the J gene TRBJ1-1; unclear D gene. Trimming left V 2 bases short and J 5 bases short, with 9 bases between. Germline V gene data show CDR1 as KGHSH and CDR2 as LQKENI. This CDR3 spans 13 amino acids. The CDR3 spells CASSPGRRTEAFF. Written as DNA, the CDR3 is TGTGCCAGCTCACCAGGACGGAGGACTGAAGCTTTCTTT.

The V and J genes are TRBV18 and TRBJ1-5, with 7 positions matching TRBD1. Per germline, CDR1 KGHSH and CDR2 LQKENI. The CDR3 consists of 17 residues. With 6 bases clipped from V and 5 bases from J, the junction kept 16 bases outside the gene matches. Here the CDR3 DNA reads TGTGCCAGCTCCCCGGGGGTGACAGGGCCTCTGGATCAGCCCCAGCATTTT. Its protein product is CASSPGVTGPLDQPQHF.

CDR3 amino acids: CASSYPGLGENIQYF. The DNA of the CDR3 is TGTGCCAGCAGTTACCCGGGACTAGGTGAAAACATTCAGTACTTC. The rearrangement links TRBV6-2 or TRBV6-3 to TRBJ2-4, with TRBD2 matching over 8 bases. CDR1 and CDR2 (germline): MNHEY, SVGEGT. This CDR3 contains 15 residues. V gave up 2 bases and J gave up 5 bases; unmatched junction bases: 5.

The chain has TRBV30 and TRBJ1-6, with TRBD1 identical over 7 bases. Trimming cost V 4 bases and J 3 bases; bases outside gene matches: 0. The CDR3 extends over 13 amino acids. Germline loops: CDR1 GTSNPN, CDR2 SVGIG (reference sequence). The CDR3: CAWTGGYNSPLHF. For the CDR3, the DNA is TGTGCCTGGACAGGGGGCTATAATTCACCCCTCCACTTT.

This chain connects TRBV9 to TRBJ2-1; 11 positions agree with TRBD2. With V trimmed by 0 bases and J by 4 bases, 9 bases remained unmatched. The CDR3 sequence is 18 residues long. Germline V gene data show CDR1 as SGDLS and CDR2 as YYNGEE. The CDR3 reads CASSVVSSGGHGYNEQFF. The CDR3 DNA follows: TGTGCCAGCAGCGTAGTATCTAGCGGGGGGCACGGTTACAATGAGCAGTTCTTC. Looking up the rest from reference TRBV9 and TRBJ2-1 gives the full variable domain: DSGVTQTPKHLITATGQRVTLRCSPRSGDLSVYWYQQSLDQGLQFLIQYYNGEERAKGNILERFSAQQFPDLHSELNLSSLELGDSALYFCASSVVSSGGHGYNEQFFGPGTRLTVL.

The rearrangement uses TRBV25-1 and TRBJ1-6; TRBD1 is a possible D gene (6 bases). V was pared by 10 bases and J by 14 bases, with 18 bases between. This CDR3 contains 12 residues. The germline V gene has CDR1 MGHDK and CDR2 SYGVNS. CDR3 sequence: CATGGGTGSLHF. The CDR3 coding sequence is TGTGCCACCGGCGGGGGAACAGGGTCCCTCCACTTT.

Written as DNA, the CDR3 is TGTGCCAGCAGGCCTGGGTCAGGTCCTTTCACCGGGGAGCTGTTTTTT. Translation: CASRPGSGPFTGELFF. The rearrangement joins TRBV2 to TRBJ2-2; D call uncertain. This CDR3 is built from 16 residues. From germline, CDR1 is SNHLY and CDR2 FYNNEI. V lost 6 bases and J lost 4, with 18 bases in between.

This clone has only one observation. The chain couples TRBV27 to TRBJ1-1, with D perhaps matching TRBD1 (6 bases). CDR1 and CDR2 (germline): MNHEY, SMNVEV (reference sequence). V lost 6 bases, J lost 4 bases, and 15 bases lay in between. CDR3 size: 14 residues. The CDR3: CASRSQGFVTEAFF. The CDR3 DNA reads as TGTGCCAGCAGATCACAGGGTTTCGTCACTGAAGCTTTCTTT.

This chain links TRBV24-1 with TRBJ2-3; D unclear. CDR1 and CDR2 from the germline V gene are KGHDR and SFDVKD. The CDR3 sequence is 15 residues long. The V end was cut by 4 bases, the J end by 4 bases, with 14 bases between. The CDR3 DNA is TGTGCCACCAGTGAACCTCCTCCAAGCGCAGATACGCAGTATTTT. Encoded protein: CATSEPPPSADTQYF.

The chain recombines TRBV29-1 with TRBJ1-5; 9 positions agree with TRBD1. CDR3 size: 14 residues. Per the germline V gene, CDR1 is SQVTM and CDR2 is ANQGSEA. V lost 4 bases to trimming and J lost 8 bases; unmatched junction nucleotides: 9. CDR3 protein: CSVAPGTGREPQHF. CDR3 nucleotides: TGCAGCGTTGCTCCCGGGACAGGGAGAGAGCCCCAGCATTTT.

The chain joins TRBV6-1 to TRBJ1-2; a weak D match, TRBD1 (5 bases). V was pared by 3 bases and J by 3 bases, with 14 bases between. Germline V CDR1 and CDR2: MNHNS, SASEGT. This CDR3 contains 15 residues. CDR3 amino acids: CASSEGRRGYYGYTF. The DNA of the CDR3 is TGTGCCAGCAGTGAGGGGAGGAGGGGTTACTATGGCTACACCTTC.

This clone occurred a few times. The chain recombines TRBV7-8 with TRBJ2-2; D perhaps matches TRBD1 (7 bases). Trimming removed 4 bases at V and 5 bases at J, with 17 bases between. The CDR3 has 16 residues. Germline-derived CDR1 and CDR2 are SGHVS and FQNEAQ. This CDR3 is CASSSDREERTGELFF. The CDR3 DNA is TGTGCCAGCAGCTCCGACAGGGAGGAAAGGACCGGGGAGCTGTTTTTT. The whole variable domain, filled in from reference TRBV7-8 and TRBJ2-2, reads GAGVSQSPRYKVAKRGQDVALRCDPISGHVSLFWYQQALGQGPEFLTYFQNEAQLDKSGLPSDRFFAERPEGSVSTLKIQRTQQEDSAVYLCASSSDREERTGELFFGEGSRLTVL.

This chain connects TRBV5-1 to TRBJ1-1; TRBD1 matches 7 bases. Trimming removed 5 bases from V and 0 bases from J; junction bases left unmatched: 10. CDR1 SGHRS and CDR2 YFSETQ come from the germline V gene. There are 16 residues in the CDR3. Here the CDR3 DNA reads TGCGCCAGCAGTAGGGGAAAAGGGGGCATGAACACTGAAGCTTTCTTT. Protein: CASSRGKGGMNTEAFF.

This chain joins TRBV11-2 and TRBJ2-7; 8 bases line up with TRBD1. The CDR3 runs to 14 residues. The J segment lost 2 bases and the V segment lost 4 bases, leaving 4 bases of the junction unmatched. CDR1 SGHAT and CDR2 FQNNGV come from the germline V gene. CDR3 protein: CASSSLDRAYEQYF. CDR3 bases: TGTGCCAGCAGCTCCCTGGACAGGGCCTACGAGCAGTACTTC.

V is TRBV30 and J is TRBJ1-6; D not certain. V lost 1 base to trimming and J lost 7 bases, with 8 bases between them. Germline lookup yields CDR1 GTSNPN and CDR2 SVGIG (reference sequence). The CDR3 is 13 amino acids. The CDR3 protein is CAWSGQYNSPLHF. CDR3 DNA sequence: TGTGCCTGGAGTGGCCAGTACAATTCACCCCTCCACTTT.

The V call is TRBV9, the J call TRBJ1-4, with 8 bases that match TRBD1. V was clipped by 4 bases and J by 3 bases; unmatched bases: 5. The CDR3 has 15 residues. CDR1 and CDR2 (germline): SGDLS, YYNGEE. Written as DNA, the CDR3 is TGTGCCAGCAGCACTGGACAGGGCTCTAATGAAAAACTGTTTTTT. It translates to CASSTGQGSNEKLFF.

This clone was picked up a small number of times. The chain employs TRBV7-2 and TRBJ1-1; D might be TRBD1 (5 bases). The germline V and J ends were trimmed by 4 bases and 0 bases, with 15 bases remaining between them. Germline loops: CDR1 SGHTA, CDR2 FQGNSA. The CDR3 is made up of 16 amino acids. The CDR3 DNA follows: TGTGCCAGCAGCTCCTACGGGGGGAGAATGAACACTGAAGCTTTCTTT. Translated, it gives CASSSYGGRMNTEAFF.

V is TRBV5-8 and J is TRBJ1-5; D possibly corresponds to TRBD1 (5 bases). Germline loops: CDR1 SGHTS, CDR2 YDEGEE. The CDR3 runs to 14 residues. Trimming left V 0 bases short and J 5 bases short, with 9 bases between. The DNA for the CDR3 is TGTGCCAGCAGCTTGGAGGCAGGGCATCAGCCCCAGCATTTT. It encodes CASSLEAGHQPQHF.

This chain joins TRBV7-8 and TRBJ1-5, with D possibly TRBD1 on 5 matching bases. V lost 1 base and J lost 6, with 13 bases in between. The CDR3 loop spans 15 amino acids. The germline CDR1 and CDR2 sequences are SGHVS and FQNEAQ. The CDR3 is CASSLELGGFQPQHF. DNA for the CDR3: TGTGCCAGCAGCTTAGAATTGGGGGGATTTCAGCCCCAGCATTTT.